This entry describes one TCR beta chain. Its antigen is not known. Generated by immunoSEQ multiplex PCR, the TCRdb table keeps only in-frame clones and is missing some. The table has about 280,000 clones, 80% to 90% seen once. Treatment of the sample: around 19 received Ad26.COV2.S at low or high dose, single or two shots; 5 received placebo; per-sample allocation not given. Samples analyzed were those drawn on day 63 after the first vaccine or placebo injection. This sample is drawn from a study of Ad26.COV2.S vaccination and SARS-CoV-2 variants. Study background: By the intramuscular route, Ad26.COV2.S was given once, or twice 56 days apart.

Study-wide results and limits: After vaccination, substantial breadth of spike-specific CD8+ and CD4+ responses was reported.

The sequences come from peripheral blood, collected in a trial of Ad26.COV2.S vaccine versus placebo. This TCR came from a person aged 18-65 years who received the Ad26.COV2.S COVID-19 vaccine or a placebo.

The CDR3 reads CASSYSRQLSTDTQYF. For the CDR3, the DNA is TGTGCCAGCAGTTACTCGAGACAGTTAAGCACAGATACGCAGTATTTT. The V and J genes are TRBV6-5 and TRBJ2-3; D is perhaps TRBD1 (5 bases). Germline-derived CDR1 and CDR2 are MNHEY and SVGAGI. The CDR3 is made up of 16 amino acids. Trimming removed 0 bases from V and 0 bases from J, with 10 bases in between.